This T cell receptor beta chain is from a study of shared clonotypes between healthy human individuals. Profiled with immunoSEQ multiplex PCR; TCRdb holds only in-frame clones, not every one. Of about 480,000 clones listed, over 75% are singletons. The CDR3 covers 13 residues. Per the germline V gene, CDR1 is MNHEY and CDR2 is SMNVEV (reference sequence). The V end was cut by 10 bases, the J end by 4 bases, with 16 bases between. The sequencing input was PBMCs. The rearrangement links TRBV27 to TRBJ1-1; TRBD1 might be the D (5 bases). The TCR originated in a middle-aged woman in good health. Some clones in this sample may be carry-over from other donors' samples. The CDR3 reads CATLRGGGTEAFF. DNA for the CDR3: TGTGCCACCCTTCGCGGGGGAGGCACTGAAGCTTTCTTT.